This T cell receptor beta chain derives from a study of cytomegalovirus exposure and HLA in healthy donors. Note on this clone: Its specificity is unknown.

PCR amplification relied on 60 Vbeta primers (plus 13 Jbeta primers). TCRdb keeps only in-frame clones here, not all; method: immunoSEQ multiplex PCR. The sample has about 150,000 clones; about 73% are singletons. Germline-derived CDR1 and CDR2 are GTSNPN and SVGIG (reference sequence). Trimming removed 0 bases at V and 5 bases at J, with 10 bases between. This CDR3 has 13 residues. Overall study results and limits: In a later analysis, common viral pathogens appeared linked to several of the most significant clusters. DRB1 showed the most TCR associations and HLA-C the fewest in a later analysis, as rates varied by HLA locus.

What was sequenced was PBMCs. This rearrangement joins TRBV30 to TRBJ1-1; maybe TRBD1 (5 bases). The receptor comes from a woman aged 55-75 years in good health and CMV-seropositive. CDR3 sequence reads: CAWSVATATEAFF. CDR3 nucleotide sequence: TGTGCCTGGAGTGTAGCGACAGCTACTGAAGCTTTCTTT.